This T cell receptor (beta chain) originates from a study of T cell repertoires in ileal Crohn's disease. CDR1 is SGHNT and CDR2 is YYREEE in the germline V gene (reference sequence). The CDR3 loop spans 14 amino acids. V was shortened by 0 bases and J by 4 bases, with 8 bases between the two germline ends. This clone was observed once. This table comes from immunoSEQ multiplex PCR, and its TCRdb copy is limited to in-frame clones, with some not included. The sample includes roughly 13,000 clones, about 73% of them seen just once. The clonotype comes from an adult with Crohn's disease. The chain uses TRBV5-4 and TRBJ1-5; TRBD1 might be the D (5 bases). Material: ileal tissue. The DNA for the CDR3 is TGTGCCAGCAGCTTGGGCGGGGGAAATCAGCCCCAGCATTTT. Its translation is CASSLGGGNQPQHF.